These T cell receptor beta chains were read from a single sample in a study of response to subunit inactivated influenza vaccine. TCRdb reprocessed the RT-PCR reads via MiXCR and lists one record per CDR3 protein. This table has approximately 230,000 distinct CDR3 sequences, 9% to 15% appearing once. The input for sequencing was non-naive T cells sorted from PBMCs, taken 14 to 15 days before vaccination. The source is a man aged 45 to 65 who received an inactivated influenza vaccine. The CDR3 runs from the conserved cysteine through the conserved F or W. Each record gives: J gene, D gene, V gene, clone size, CDR3 protein, CDR3 DNA. D genes are given only for firm matches. Clone size is shown for a subset of rows, as once, few, many or a class of expanded clone.

TRBJ2-6 NA TRBV28 NA CASTLRGATGANVLTF TGTGCCAGCACCCTTCGTGGGGCGACTGGGGCCAACGTCCTGACTTTC
TRBJ1-5 NA TRBV7-8 NA CASSLERAGNQPQHF TGTGCCAGCAGCTTAGAAAGGGCTGGGAATCAGCCCCAGCATTTT
TRBJ2-1 NA TRBV20-1 NA CSATLTSAFHTYNEQFF TGCAGTGCCACTCTGACGTCAGCTTTCCACACCTACAATGAGCAGTTCTTC
TRBJ1-5 NA TRBV7-6 NA CASSAGLSNQPQHF TGTGCCAGCAGCGCGGGTCTTAGCAATCAGCCCCAGCATTTT
TRBJ2-1 TRBD2 TRBV5-1 NA CASSFRGGRDEQFF TGCGCCAGCAGCTTCCGGGGGGGCCGTGATGAGCAGTTCTTC
TRBJ2-2 TRBD2 TRBV7-2 many CASSRSGLQNTGELFF TGTGCCAGCAGCCGATCGGGACTACAAAACACCGGGGAGCTGTTTTTT
TRBJ1-6 TRBD1 TRBV20-1 NA CSAREQGAVYNSPLHF TGCAGTGCTAGAGAACAGGGGGCAGTCTATAATTCACCCCTCCACTTT
TRBJ2-5 NA TRBV20-1 NA CSARRETQYF TGCAGTGCTAGACGGGAGACCCAGTACTTC
TRBJ2-7 TRBD2 TRBV7-8 few CASSGSSGSYEQYF TGTGCCAGCAGCGGCTCTAGCGGCTCCTACGAGCAGTACTTC
TRBJ2-3 TRBD2 TRBV12-3/TRBV12-4 few CASSYQRGVVTDTQYF TGTGCCAGCAGTTACCAGCGGGGGGTGGTCACAGATACGCAGTATTTT
TRBJ2-7 NA TRBV6-6 few CASRSVYEQYF TGTGCCAGTCGGTCTGTCTACGAGCAGTACTTC
TRBJ2-1 NA TRBV12-3/TRBV12-4 NA CASSYQTGLSYNEQFF TGTGCCAGCAGTTATCAGACAGGACTCTCCTACAATGAGCAGTTCTTC
TRBJ2-2 NA TRBV12-3/TRBV12-4 NA CASSLAGVITGELFF TGTGCCAGCAGTTTAGCGGGAGTTATCACCGGGGAGCTGTTTTTT
TRBJ2-2 NA TRBV24-1 NA CATSAPREAGELFF TGTGCCACCTCCGCCCCCAGGGAGGCCGGGGAGCTGTTTTTT
TRBJ2-7 NA TRBV29-1 few CSVEKASFGVYEQYF TGCAGCGTTGAGAAAGCTAGTTTTGGTGTCTACGAGCAGTACTTC
TRBJ2-1 NA TRBV20-1 many CSARSRSDRYNEQFF TGCAGTGCTAGATCGCGCTCGGACCGCTACAATGAGCAGTTCTTC
TRBJ2-1 NA TRBV7-9 few CASSLDVNEQFF TGTGCCAGCAGCTTAGACGTAAATGAGCAGTTCTTC
TRBJ2-2 TRBD2 TRBV7-3 NA CASSLAAGGSTGELFF TGTGCCAGCAGCTTAGCGGCGGGAGGCTCCACCGGGGAGCTGTTTTTT
TRBJ2-5 NA TRBV28 NA CASKVYGRAETQYF TGTGCCAGCAAAGTTTACGGCCGGGCGGAGACCCAGTACTTC
TRBJ2-3 NA TRBV28 few CASSPYILTSTDTQYF TGTGCCAGCAGCCCATACATACTCACCAGCACAGATACGCAGTATTTT
TRBJ2-3 TRBD2 TRBV5-1 few CASSSRLAGGPDTQYF TGCGCCAGCAGCTCCCGACTAGCGGGGGGCCCAGATACGCAGTATTTT
TRBJ2-4 NA TRBV5-1 few CASSLEGPKNIQYF TGCGCCAGCAGCTTGGAAGGTCCCAAAAACATTCAGTACTTC
TRBJ1-6 TRBD1 TRBV7-2 NA CASSLSGGVSPLHF TGTGCCAGCAGCTTATCAGGGGGAGTTTCACCCCTCCACTTT
TRBJ2-5 NA TRBV6-2/TRBV6-3 few CASSYGTAPIQYF TGTGCCAGCAGTTACGGAACAGCCCCTATTCAGTACTTC
TRBJ1-5 NA TRBV20-1 few CSARSGGGNQPQHF TGCAGTGCTAGATCCGGTGGGGGTAATCAGCCCCAGCATTTT
TRBJ2-7 NA TRBV20-1 few CSAGRAGASYEQYF TGCAGTGCTGGACGAGCGGGCGCCTCCTACGAGCAGTACTTC
TRBJ1-3 NA TRBV7-6 NA CASSLGGAGGTIYF TGTGCCAGCAGCTTAGGAGGGGCTGGGGGCACCATATATTTT
TRBJ2-7 TRBD2 TRBV29-1 NA CSAGTSGNTYEQYF TGCAGCGCCGGGACTAGCGGGAACACCTACGAGCAGTACTTC
TRBJ1-5 NA TRBV25-1 many CASSATGNQPQHF TGTGCCAGCAGTGCCACAGGGAATCAGCCCCAGCATTTT
TRBJ2-2 TRBD2 TRBV20-1 NA CSAPGGVLSSEGLGLRDTGELFF TGCAGTGCTCCAGGCGGCGTTTTATCTTCTGAGGGACTAGGTCTACGGGACACCGGGGAGCTGTTTTTT
TRBJ2-2 TRBD2 TRBV20-1 NA CSAPLLAGGELFF TGCAGTGCTCCTCTACTAGCGGGCGGGGAGCTGTTTTTT
TRBJ1-1 TRBD1 TRBV7-2 many CASIRDRMNTEAFF TGTGCCAGCATCCGGGACAGGATGAACACTGAAGCTTTCTTT
TRBJ2-1 NA TRBV5-6 many CASSLNRYNEQFF TGTGCCAGCAGCTTGAACAGATACAATGAGCAGTTCTTC
TRBJ1-1 NA TRBV5-1 few CASSLVTGPQGEAFF TGCGCCAGCAGCTTGGTTACGGGACCCCAAGGTGAAGCTTTCTTT
TRBJ2-7 NA TRBV27 many CASRSGGTVNEQYF TGTGCCAGCCGTTCCGGGGGCACGGTGAACGAGCAGTACTTC
TRBJ2-5 NA TRBV28 few CASSSPNTFSGRAETQYF TGTGCCAGCAGTTCCCCGAACACTTTTTCGGGGCGGGCAGAGACCCAGTACTTC
TRBJ1-2 TRBD1 TRBV7-9 few CASSAGQGIGPNYGYTF TGTGCCAGCAGCGCGGGACAGGGCATCGGCCCTAACTATGGCTACACCTTC
TRBJ2-2 TRBD1 TRBV11-2 NA CASSLGGTDLAGELFF TGTGCCAGCAGCTTAGGGGGGACAGATCTGGCCGGGGAGCTGTTTTTT
TRBJ1-6 NA TRBV6-2/TRBV6-3 few CASSYPLMWPFGPPLHF TGTGCCAGCAGTTACCCACTGATGTGGCCTTTTGGGCCACCCCTCCACTTT
TRBJ1-6 TRBD1 TRBV6-2/TRBV6-3 few CASSVMGQTSNSPLHF TGTGCCAGCAGTGTAATGGGACAGACCTCGAACTCACCCCTCCACTTT
TRBJ1-1 TRBD1 TRBV29-1 few CSVAGTANTEAFF TGCAGCGTCGCCGGGACAGCGAACACTGAAGCTTTCTTT
TRBJ2-2 NA TRBV10-3 NA CAISEGRTNTGELFF TGTGCCATCAGTGAGGGACGGACAAACACCGGGGAGCTGTTTTTT